This TCR beta chain was recovered during a study of blood T cell repertoires in COVID-19. In the study overall: The United States, Italy and Spain provided the acute and convalescent COVID-19 samples. Sources were T cells, B-cell-depleted T cells, or PBMCs; the material itself was cDNA or gDNA.

From germline, CDR1 is KGHSH and CDR2 LQKENI. The CDR3 is 15 residues long. Germline trimming cut 3 bases from V and 3 bases from J; bases unmatched to any gene: 3. Source study methods: Reference gene primer amplification gave nucleated cell count estimates. Using immunoSEQ multiplex PCR, the repertoire was profiled, and TCRdb retains in-frame clones only, with some absent. That table furnishes V, J and clone size, whereas the DNA furnished D and trimming. The sample records about 310,000 clones, roughly 88% being singletons. The sequence derives from a man under 40 who had recovered from COVID-19. This chain joins TRBV18 and TRBJ2-1, with 9 bases aligning to TRBD2. The sample taken for sequencing was PBMCs or T cells enriched from blood (not recorded which). CDR3: CASSPSGGGYNEQFF. In nucleotides, the CDR3 is TGTGCCAGCTCACCTAGCGGGGGTGGCTACAATGAGCAGTTCTTC.